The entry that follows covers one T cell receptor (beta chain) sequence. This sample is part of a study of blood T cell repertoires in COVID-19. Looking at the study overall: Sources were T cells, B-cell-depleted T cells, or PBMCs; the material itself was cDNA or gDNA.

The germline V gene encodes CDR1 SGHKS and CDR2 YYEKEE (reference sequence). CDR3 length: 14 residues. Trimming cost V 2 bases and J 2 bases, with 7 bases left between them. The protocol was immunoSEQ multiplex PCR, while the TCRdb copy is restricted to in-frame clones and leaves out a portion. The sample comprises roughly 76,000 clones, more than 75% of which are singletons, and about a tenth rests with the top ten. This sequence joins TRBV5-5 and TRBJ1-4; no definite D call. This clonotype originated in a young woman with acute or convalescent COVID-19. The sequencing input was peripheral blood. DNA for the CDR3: TGTGCCAGCAGCTTCGGAGGGACTAATGAAAAACTGTTTTTT. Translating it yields CASSFGGTNEKLFF. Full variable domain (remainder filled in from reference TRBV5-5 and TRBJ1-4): DAGVTQSPTHLIKTRGQQVTLRCSPISGHKSVSWYQQVLGQGPQFIFQYYEKEERGRGNFPDRFSARQFPNYSSELNVNALLLGDSALYLCASSFGGTNEKLFFGSGTQLSVL.